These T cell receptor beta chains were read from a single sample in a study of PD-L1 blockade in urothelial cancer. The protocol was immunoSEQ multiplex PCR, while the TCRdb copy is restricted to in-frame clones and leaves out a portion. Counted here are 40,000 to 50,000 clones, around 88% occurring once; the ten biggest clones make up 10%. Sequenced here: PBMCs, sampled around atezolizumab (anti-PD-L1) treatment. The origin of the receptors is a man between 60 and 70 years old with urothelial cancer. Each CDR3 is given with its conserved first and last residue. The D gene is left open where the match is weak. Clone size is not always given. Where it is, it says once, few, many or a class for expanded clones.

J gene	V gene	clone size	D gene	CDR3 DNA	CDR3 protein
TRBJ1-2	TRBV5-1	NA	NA	TGCGCCAGCACACAGGGTGGAGATGGCTACACCTTC	CASTQGGDGYTF
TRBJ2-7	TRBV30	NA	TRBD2	TGTGCCTGGAGTCCTATGGGGACTAGCGAAAACGAGCAGTACTTC	CAWSPMGTSENEQYF
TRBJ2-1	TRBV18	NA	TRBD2	TGTGCCAGCTCACCAGGACTAGAGTACAATGAGCAGTTCTTC	CASSPGLEYNEQFF
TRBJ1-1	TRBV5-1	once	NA	TGCGCCAGCAGCCAAACCGCCTGGCAGGCAGAAGCTTTCTTT	CASSQTAWQAEAFF
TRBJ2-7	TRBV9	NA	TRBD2	TGTGCCAGCAGCGTAGCGGGGGGTCCTTCCTACGAGCAGTACTTC	CASSVAGGPSYEQYF
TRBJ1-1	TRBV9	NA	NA	TGTGCCAGCAGCGTAGGAGGGGGAAGACAGAACACTGAAGCTTTCTTT	CASSVGGGRQNTEAFF
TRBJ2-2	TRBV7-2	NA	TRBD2	TGTGCCAGCAGCTTAACGCGGGGGGTATTGTCCGGGGAGCTGTTTTTT	CASSLTRGVLSGELFF
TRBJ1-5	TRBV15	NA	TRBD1	TGTGCCACCAGCATAAAACTCCCGGGACAGGTTGGGGGCTATAGCAATCAGCCCCAGCATTTT	CATSIKLPGQVGGYSNQPQHF
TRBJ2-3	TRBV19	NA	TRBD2	TGTGCCAGTAGCCTTAGCGGGGTTGCCACAGATACGCAGTATTTT	CASSLSGVATDTQYF
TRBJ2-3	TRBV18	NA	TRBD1	TGTGCCAGCTCACCACGAGGACAGGGACCCACAGATACGCAGTATTTT	CASSPRGQGPTDTQYF
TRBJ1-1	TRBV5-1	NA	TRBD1	TGCGCCAGCAGCTTGGTTCAGGGGGCTTATACCACTGAAGCTTTCTTT	CASSLVQGAYTTEAFF
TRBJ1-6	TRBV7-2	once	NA	TGTGCCAGCAGCCGGCGGGGGGGACGGTCAAATTCACCCCTCCACTTT	CASSRRGGRSNSPLHF
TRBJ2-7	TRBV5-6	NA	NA	TGTGCCAGCAGCTTGCTGGACAGCTACGAGCAGTACTTC	CASSLLDSYEQYF
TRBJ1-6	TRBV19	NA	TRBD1	TGTGCCAGTAGTGGGCCAGGGGGCCTAGGGCCCCTCCACTTT	CASSGPGGLGPLHF
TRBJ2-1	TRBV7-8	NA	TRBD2	TGTGCCAGCAGCGGACTAGCGGCAACCTACAATGAGCAGTTCTTC	CASSGLAATYNEQFF
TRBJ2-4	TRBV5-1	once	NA	TGCGCCAGCAGCTTGACCGGGGGAAACCTAGCCAAAAACATTCAGTACTTC	CASSLTGGNLAKNIQYF
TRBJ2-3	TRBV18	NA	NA	TGTGCCAGCTCAAAGGAATTTGGGCAGGGCGTGGATACGCAGTATTTT	CASSKEFGQGVDTQYF
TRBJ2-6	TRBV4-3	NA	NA	TGCGCCAGCAGCCCCCGTGGAGGTTCAGCTGGGGCCAACGTCCTGACTTTC	CASSPRGGSAGANVLTF
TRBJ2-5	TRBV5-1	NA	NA	TGCGCCAGCAGCCCACAATTTGAGGGAGAGACCCAGTACTTC	CASSPQFEGETQYF
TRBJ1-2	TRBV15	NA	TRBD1	TGTGCCACCAGCAGATCAGGGGGTAGGGGATCCTATGGCTACACCTTC	CATSRSGGRGSYGYTF
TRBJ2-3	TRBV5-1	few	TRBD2	TGCGCCAGCAGCTTAGTTGTAGCGGGGAGCACAGATACGCAGTATTTT	CASSLVVAGSTDTQYF
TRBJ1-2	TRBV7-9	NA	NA	TGTGCCAGCAGCTTAGGCTGGGCAGGGGTCAATATTCGGACTGGCTACACCTTC	CASSLGWAGVNIRTGYTF
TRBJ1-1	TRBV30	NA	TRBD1	TGTGCCTGGAGGGCATGGGACAGGGGGTTCACTGAAGCTTTCTTT	CAWRAWDRGFTEAFF
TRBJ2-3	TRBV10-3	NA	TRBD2	TGTGCCATCACCCGGGGACTAGCGGCAGATACGCAGTATTTT	CAITRGLAADTQYF
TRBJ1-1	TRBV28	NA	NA	TGTGCCAGCAGTTTATGGACAGCAGCTAACACTGAAGCTTTCTTT	CASSLWTAANTEAFF
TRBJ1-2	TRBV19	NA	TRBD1	TGTGCCAGTAGTACGACAGGGGGCGGCTATGGCTACACCTTC	CASSTTGGGYGYTF
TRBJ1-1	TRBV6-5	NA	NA	TGTGCCAGCAGTTACAGCGCTGGGTACACTGAAGCTTTCTTT	CASSYSAGYTEAFF
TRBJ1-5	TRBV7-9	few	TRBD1	TGTGCCAGCAGCTTAGGAGAGGGACAGGGAGTTTTGCATTTT	CASSLGEGQGVLHF
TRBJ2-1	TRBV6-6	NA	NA	TGTGCCAGCAGTTACTCGCGTCTCCCCCCCTACAATGAGCAGTTCTTC	CASSYSRLPPYNEQFF
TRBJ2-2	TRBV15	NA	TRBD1	TGTGCCACCGGACAGGAAGGGAACACCGGGGAGCTGTTTTTT	CATGQEGNTGELFF
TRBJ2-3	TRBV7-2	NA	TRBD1	TGTGCCAGCAGCTTGACAGGGAACACGCAGTATTTT	CASSLTGNTQYF
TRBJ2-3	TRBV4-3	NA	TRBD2	TGCGCCAGCAGCCAAGATAAAACTAGCGATACCCTGGGTACGCAGTATTTT	CASSQDKTSDTLGTQYF
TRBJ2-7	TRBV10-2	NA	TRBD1	TGCGCCAGCAGTGAGTCAGGGACAGGGTACGAGCAGTACTTC	CASSESGTGYEQYF
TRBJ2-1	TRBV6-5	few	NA	TGTGCCAGCAGTTATGGCAACGACAATGAGCAGTTCTTC	CASSYGNDNEQFF
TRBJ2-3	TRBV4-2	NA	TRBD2	TGTGCCAGCAGCCAAGAAGGGACTAGCGGTTTCACAGATACGCAGTATTTT	CASSQEGTSGFTDTQYF
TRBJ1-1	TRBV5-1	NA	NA	TGCGCCAGCAGCGCGAACAGCAACATGAACACTGAAGCTTTCTTT	CASSANSNMNTEAFF
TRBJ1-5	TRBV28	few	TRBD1	TGTGCCAGCAGTTTATGGGACAGGTTATATAGCAATCAGCCCCAGCATTTT	CASSLWDRLYSNQPQHF
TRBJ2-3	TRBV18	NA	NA	TGTGCCAGCCGTAGTACTGGCACAGATACGCAGTATTTT	CASRSTGTDTQYF
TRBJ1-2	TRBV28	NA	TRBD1	TGTGCCAGCAGTCGACAACCGGGACAGGGGGCCTATGGCTACACCTTC	CASSRQPGQGAYGYTF
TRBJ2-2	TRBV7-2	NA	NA	TGTGCCAGCAGCCCAGGGTGGACCGGGGAGCTGTTTTTT	CASSPGWTGELFF
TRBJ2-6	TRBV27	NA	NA	TGTGCCAGCAGTTCGGGGGTTCGCGGGACAGCGAGTTCTGGGGCCAACGTCCTGACTTTC	CASSSGVRGTASSGANVLTF
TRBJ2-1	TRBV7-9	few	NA	TGTGCCAGCAGGGAAATCTCAGGTGGGCTATTTAATGAGCAGTTCTTC	CASREISGGLFNEQFF
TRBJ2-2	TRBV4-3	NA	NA	TGCGCCAGCAGCCTTCAGGGTGCGGCCCCCACCGGGGAGCTGTTTTTT	CASSLQGAAPTGELFF
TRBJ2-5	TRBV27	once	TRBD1	TGTGCCAGCGGGGACAGGGTGCAAGAGACCCAGTACTTC	CASGDRVQETQYF
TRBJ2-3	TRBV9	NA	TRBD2	TGTGCCAGCAGCGCGAGAGCGGGGTCAGATACGCAGTATTTT	CASSARAGSDTQYF
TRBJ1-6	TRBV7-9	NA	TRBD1	TGTGCCAGCAGCCGACAGGGTTGGAATTCACCCCTCCACTTT	CASSRQGWNSPLHF
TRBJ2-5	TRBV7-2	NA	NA	TGTGCCAGCAGCTTAGGTGGGGGGGCGGAGACCCAGTACTTC	CASSLGGGAETQYF
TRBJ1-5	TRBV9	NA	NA	TGTGCCAGCAGCCCTACAGGGAATAGCAATCAGCCCCAGCATTTT	CASSPTGNSNQPQHF
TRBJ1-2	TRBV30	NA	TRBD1	TGTGCCTGGAGTGTGGGGACAGGGGTCGATGGCTACACCTTC	CAWSVGTGVDGYTF
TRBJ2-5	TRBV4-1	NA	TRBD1	TGCGCCAGCAGCCCAGGACAGGTCCAAGAGACCCAGTACTTC	CASSPGQVQETQYF
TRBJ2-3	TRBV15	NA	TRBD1	TGTGCCACCAGCAGAGATAGGTCAGGGACAGCCCTCACAGATACGCAGTATTTT	CATSRDRSGTALTDTQYF